This T cell receptor beta chain was retrieved from a study of HIV-infected patients and healthy controls (dated by TCRdb to the mid-2010s). With respect to the entire study: CD4 counts were modestly but significantly increased in 14 of 16 patients after three months of therapy, but they remained below normal ranges. The question the study tested was whether immune perturbation and reconstitution could be captured by deep TCR repertoire sequencing of small blood samples from HIV patients. Overall T-cell lymphocytopenia was not observed in the patients, and no significant difference from controls was found in total CDR3 counts per chain. The CD4:CD8 ratio rose slightly, whereas CD8 counts showed no consistent shift during early therapy. After a further year of therapy, viral load was undetectable in all patients, having already become undetectable in about 75% of the 16 patients by the second bleed. Overall results and qualifications from the work: Sequencing depth was restricted by the use of whole blood, which also prevented the dynamics of distinct T-cell subpopulations from being separated. MAIT cell alpha-chain CDR3s were found at high frequency in healthy controls but were severely depleted in HIV+ repertoires. Healthy control repertoires showed roughly threefold more distinct CDR3s and higher Shannon diversity than untreated HIV+ repertoires. Processing was restricted to sixteen HIV-infected individuals, which the authors judged to be a major constraint on the generalizability of the findings. Comparisons were complicated by unequal numbers of distinct sequences between patients and controls, and rare events from HIV-infected data were overweighted by size-matching. Significantly different mean usage between HIV-infected patients and controls was observed for eight alpha and eight beta V genes. The observed differences in diversity could not be explained by the slight differences in age and sex profiles between the study cohorts. Oligoclonality may be reflected in the significantly higher mean Gini indices of HIV-infected repertoires compared with controls. Pairing of alpha and beta chains was not determined in the samples. During therapy, HIV-associated CDR3s significantly decreased in frequency, while CMV-associated CDR3s did not change significantly, though most became more frequent. HLA typing of donors was not performed in the study. More CDR3s were shared between individuals among healthy controls than among HIV+ patients, as measured by Jaccard index and by the count of highly shared sequences. In size-matched repertoire data, the apparent post-therapy recovery of the Gini index in HIV-infected patients was not replicated.

Reverse transcription of around 450 ng RNA was performed with SuperScript III using primers directed against the alpha and beta constant regions. Separate alpha and beta chain libraries were made by chain-specific third strand synthesis with multiplexing indices. In the protocol, all rearrangements within a chain were amplified with a single primer pair so that primer bias was avoided, and molecular barcodes were added to each cDNA molecule. Purified cDNA was ligated with T4 RNA Ligase 1 onto a 5' RACE adapter bearing a random hexamer and the SP2 sequencing primer site. With slow temperature ramps used to favor optimal annealing, second strand synthesis was primed from the SP2 site with Phusion polymerase. Two random hexamer sequences, both added before amplification and joined together, made up the 12-nucleotide barcode of each molecule. An amplification PCR of 23 cycles with P5s and P7 primers came after a short first PCR that had added P5 and P7 adapter elements plus a second index. A total of 25 to 35 PCR cycles were applied to the libraries, which were quantified on a Qubit, sized on a Bioanalyzer, and diluted to roughly 4 nM. Sequencing of the normalized libraries was done on an Illumina MiSeq using 2 x 250 paired-end kits. Reverse transcription reactions were cleaned up on MinElute columns and eluted into 7.5 to 10 ul Tris-Cl. Adapter ligations were incubated for roughly 25 hours at 16 degrees C and subsequently purified with AMPure XP beads at a 1:1 ratio. In the original analysis: A modified Decombinator that output V, J, insert and barcode information was used to process the demultiplexed FASTQ files. Sequences that shared a barcode but differed from the dominant sequence were treated as errors and discarded, and barcodes were clustered at Levenshtein distance 3 and counted to estimate the original cDNA molecules. The R packages ineq, vegan, igraph and RCytoscape were used for downstream analyses, with IMGT nomenclature and CDR3 definitions applied. V gene usage was computed over distinct sequences, each TCR counted once to avoid skew from clonal expansion. Unique CDR3 amino acid sequences within a donor were connected in similarity networks whenever two sequences differed by a single Levenshtein edit. Published HIV-specific CDR3s (92 alpha, several hundred beta) and CMV-specific CDR3s (more than 12 alpha, over 200 beta) were compiled and searched for in the repertoires. It was shown by random subsampling to size-matched repertoires that the decreased diversity of patients was not caused by their lower sequence numbers. TCRdb itself trimmed the public reads at Q25 with fastp, ran MiXCR and retained productive beta chains. Each record represents a unique CDR3 protein, reported with the most common genes and DNA among its rows. The V and J calls here are based on TCRdb, not the publication. This sample has some 10,000 distinct CDR3 sequences in its table, and more than 9% of those were observed once. The top ten hold about 15% of the sample.

This clonotype was detected many times. The antigen this receptor binds is unknown. It has no much larger one-base neighbor in the sample; base qualities were not kept. Whole blood was used without cell fractionation, so all unsorted peripheral T cells were reflected in the repertoire. An approximately 2.6 ml sample of peripheral blood was drawn into Tempus tubes for RNA extraction. HIV-infected adults who had not yet received antiretroviral therapy and were about to begin treatment were enrolled, with the first sixteen eligible patients processed. Treatment interruptions were among the grounds for excluding patients from enrollment, as were febrile or AIDS-related illness, tumors, hepatitis B or C coinfection, immunomodulatory therapy and recent vaccination. Residual genomic DNA was removed with the TURBO-DNase kit and globin mRNA was depleted with GLOBINclear. Pretreatment blood from HIV-infected patients was collected just before antiretroviral therapy was started.

The starting material was blood, obtained before antiretroviral therapy. The sequence derives from an adult with HIV infection.

The CDR3 region reads CASSDSWGSRDTQYF. Read as DNA, the sequence is TGTGCCAGCAGTGACTCGTGGGGGTCCAGAGATACGCAGTATTTT. The chain uses TRBV6-4 and TRBJ2-3; the D gene is tentatively TRBD1 or TRBD2, each matching 5 bases. Cut back by 0 bases and 5 bases, the V and J ends lie 12 bases apart. The germline V gene yields MRHNA for CDR1 and SNTAGT for CDR2. The CDR3 holds 15 amino acids from the cysteine to the phenylalanine. The sequence is cut down to CDR3 DNA, 45 bases in frame from base 1.